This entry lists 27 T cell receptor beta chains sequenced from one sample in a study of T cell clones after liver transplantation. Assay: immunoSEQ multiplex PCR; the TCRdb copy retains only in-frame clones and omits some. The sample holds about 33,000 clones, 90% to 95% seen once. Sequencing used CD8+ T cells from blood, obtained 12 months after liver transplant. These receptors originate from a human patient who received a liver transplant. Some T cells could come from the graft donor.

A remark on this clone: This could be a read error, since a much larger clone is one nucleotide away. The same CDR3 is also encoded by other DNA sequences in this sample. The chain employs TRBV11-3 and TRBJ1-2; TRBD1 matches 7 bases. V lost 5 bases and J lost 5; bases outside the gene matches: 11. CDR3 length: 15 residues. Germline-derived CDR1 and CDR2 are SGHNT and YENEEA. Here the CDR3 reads CASSQREGAGYGYTF. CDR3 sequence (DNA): TGTGCCAGCAGCCAGAGGGAGGGGGCGGGGTATGGCTACACCTTC. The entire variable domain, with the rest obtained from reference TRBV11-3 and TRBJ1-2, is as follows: EAGVVQSPRYKIIEKKQPVAFWCNPISGHNTLYWYLQNLGQGPELLIRYENEEAVDDSQLPKDRFSAERLKGVDSTLKIQPAELGDSAVYLCASSQREGAGYGYTFGSGTRLTVV.

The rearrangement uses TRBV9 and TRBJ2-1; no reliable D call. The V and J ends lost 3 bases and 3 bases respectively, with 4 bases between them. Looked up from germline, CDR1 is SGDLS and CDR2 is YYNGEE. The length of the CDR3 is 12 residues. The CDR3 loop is CASSAGYNEQFF. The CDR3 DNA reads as TGTGCCAGCAGCGCAGGCTACAATGAGCAGTTCTTC.

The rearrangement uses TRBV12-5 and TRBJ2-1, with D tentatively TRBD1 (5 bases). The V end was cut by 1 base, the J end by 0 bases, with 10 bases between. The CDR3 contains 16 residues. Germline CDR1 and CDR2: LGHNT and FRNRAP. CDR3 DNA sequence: TGTGCTAGTGGTTTGGAGGCAGGGCGCTCCTACAATGAGCAGTTCTTC. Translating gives CASGLEAGRSYNEQFF.

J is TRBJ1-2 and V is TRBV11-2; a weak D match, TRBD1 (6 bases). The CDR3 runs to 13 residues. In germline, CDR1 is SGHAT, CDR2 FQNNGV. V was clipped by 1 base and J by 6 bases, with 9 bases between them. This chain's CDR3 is CASSLGAGDGYTF. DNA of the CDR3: TGTGCCAGCAGCTTAGGGGCAGGGGATGGCTACACCTTC.

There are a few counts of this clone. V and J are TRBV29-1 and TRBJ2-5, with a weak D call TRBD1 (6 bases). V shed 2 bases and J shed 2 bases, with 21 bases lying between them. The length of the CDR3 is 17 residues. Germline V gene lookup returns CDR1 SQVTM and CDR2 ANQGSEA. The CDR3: CSVESAFRDNSQETQYF. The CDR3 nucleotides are TGCAGCGTTGAAAGTGCTTTTCGGGACAATTCGCAAGAGACCCAGTACTTC.

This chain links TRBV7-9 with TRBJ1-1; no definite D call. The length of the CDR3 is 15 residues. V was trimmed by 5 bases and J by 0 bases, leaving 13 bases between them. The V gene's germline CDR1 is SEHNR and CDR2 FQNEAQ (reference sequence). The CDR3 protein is CASSHNGVMNTEAFF. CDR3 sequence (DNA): TGTGCCAGCAGCCATAACGGGGTAATGAACACTGAAGCTTTCTTT.

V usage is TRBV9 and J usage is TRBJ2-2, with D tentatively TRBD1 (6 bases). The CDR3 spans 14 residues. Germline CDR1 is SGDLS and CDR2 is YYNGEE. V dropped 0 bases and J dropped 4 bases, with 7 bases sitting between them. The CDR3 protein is CASSVVQGTGELFF. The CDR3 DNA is TGTGCCAGCAGCGTAGTACAGGGCACCGGGGAGCTGTTTTTT.

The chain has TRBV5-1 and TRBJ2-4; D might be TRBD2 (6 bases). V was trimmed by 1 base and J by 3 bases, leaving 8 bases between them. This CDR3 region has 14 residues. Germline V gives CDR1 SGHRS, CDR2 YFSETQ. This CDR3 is CASSLQAGKNIQYF. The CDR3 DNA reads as TGCGCCAGCAGCTTGCAAGCGGGCAAAAACATTCAGTACTTC.

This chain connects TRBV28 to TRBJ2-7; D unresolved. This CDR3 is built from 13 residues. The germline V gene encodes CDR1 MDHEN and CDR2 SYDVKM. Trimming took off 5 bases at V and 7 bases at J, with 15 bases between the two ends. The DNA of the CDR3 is TGTGCCAGCAGTGACCCCTCCCCCGCGGAGCAGTACTTC. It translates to CASSDPSPAEQYF.

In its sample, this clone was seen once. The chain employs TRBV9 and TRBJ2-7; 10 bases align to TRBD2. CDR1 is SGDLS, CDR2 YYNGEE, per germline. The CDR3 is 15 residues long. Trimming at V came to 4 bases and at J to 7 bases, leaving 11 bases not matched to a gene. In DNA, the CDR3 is TGTGCCAGCAGCCCTAGCGGGAGCCCCTTGGGGGAGCAGTACTTC. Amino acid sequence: CASSPSGSPLGEQYF.

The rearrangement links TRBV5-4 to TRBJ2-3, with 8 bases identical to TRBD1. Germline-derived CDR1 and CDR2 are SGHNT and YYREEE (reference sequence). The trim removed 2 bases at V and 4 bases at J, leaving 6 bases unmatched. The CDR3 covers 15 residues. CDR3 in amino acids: CASSFAGGGPDTQYF. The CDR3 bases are TGTGCCAGCAGCTTTGCAGGGGGCGGTCCAGATACGCAGTATTTT.

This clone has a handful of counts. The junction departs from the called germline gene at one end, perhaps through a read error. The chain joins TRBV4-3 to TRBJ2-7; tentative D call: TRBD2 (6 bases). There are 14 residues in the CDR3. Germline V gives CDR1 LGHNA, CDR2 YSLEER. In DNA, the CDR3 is TGCGCCAGCCGAGATACCCGGGACTCCCACGAGCAGTACTTC. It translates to CASRDTRDSHEQYF.

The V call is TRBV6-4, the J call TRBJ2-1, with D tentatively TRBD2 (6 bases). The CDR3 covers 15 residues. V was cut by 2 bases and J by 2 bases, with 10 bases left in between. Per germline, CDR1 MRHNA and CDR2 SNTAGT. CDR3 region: CASSDTAGPYNEQFF. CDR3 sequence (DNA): TGTGCCAGCAGTGACACAGCGGGCCCCTACAATGAGCAGTTCTTC.

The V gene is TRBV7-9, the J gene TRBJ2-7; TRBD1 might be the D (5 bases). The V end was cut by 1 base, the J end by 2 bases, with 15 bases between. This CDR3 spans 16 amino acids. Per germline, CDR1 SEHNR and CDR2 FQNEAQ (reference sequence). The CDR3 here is CASSLVPPGKTYEQYF. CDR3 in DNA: TGTGCCAGCAGCTTAGTCCCACCAGGGAAAACCTACGAGCAGTACTTC.

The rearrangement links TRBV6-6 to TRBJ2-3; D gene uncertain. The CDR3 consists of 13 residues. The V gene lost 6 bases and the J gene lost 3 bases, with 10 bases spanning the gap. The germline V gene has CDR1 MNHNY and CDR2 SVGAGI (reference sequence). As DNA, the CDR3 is TGTGCCAGCAGATCTCATAGGACAGATACGCAGTATTTT. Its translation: CASRSHRTDTQYF.

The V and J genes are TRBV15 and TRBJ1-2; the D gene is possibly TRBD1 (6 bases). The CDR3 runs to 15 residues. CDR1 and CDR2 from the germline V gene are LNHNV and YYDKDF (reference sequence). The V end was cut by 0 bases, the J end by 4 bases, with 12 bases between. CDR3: CATSREQGFVYGYTF. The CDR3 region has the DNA TGTGCCACCAGCAGAGAACAGGGCTTCGTCTATGGCTACACCTTC.

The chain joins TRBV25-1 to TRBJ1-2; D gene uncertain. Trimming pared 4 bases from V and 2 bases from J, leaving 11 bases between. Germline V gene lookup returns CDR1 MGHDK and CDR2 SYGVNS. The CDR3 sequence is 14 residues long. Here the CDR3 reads CASSASYGNYGYTF. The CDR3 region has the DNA TGTGCCAGCAGTGCCTCCTATGGGAACTATGGCTACACCTTC.

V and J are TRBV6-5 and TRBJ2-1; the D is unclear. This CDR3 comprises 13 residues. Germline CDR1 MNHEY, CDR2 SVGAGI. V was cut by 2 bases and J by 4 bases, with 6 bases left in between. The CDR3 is CASSYGVYNEQFF. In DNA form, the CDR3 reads TGTGCCAGCAGTTACGGAGTTTACAATGAGCAGTTCTTC.

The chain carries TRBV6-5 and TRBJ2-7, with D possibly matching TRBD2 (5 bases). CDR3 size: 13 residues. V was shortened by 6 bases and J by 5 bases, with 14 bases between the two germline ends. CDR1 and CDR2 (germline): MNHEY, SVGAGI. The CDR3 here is CASSPGLLNEQYF. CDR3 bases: TGTGCCAGCAGCCCTGGACTTCTGAACGAGCAGTACTTC.

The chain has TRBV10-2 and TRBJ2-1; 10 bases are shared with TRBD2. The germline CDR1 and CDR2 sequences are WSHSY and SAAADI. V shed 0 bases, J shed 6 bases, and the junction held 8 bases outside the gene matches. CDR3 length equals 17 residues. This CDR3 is CASSESGGVAGGNEQFF. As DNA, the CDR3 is TGCGCCAGCAGTGAGTCAGGGGGGGTAGCGGGAGGCAATGAGCAGTTCTTC.

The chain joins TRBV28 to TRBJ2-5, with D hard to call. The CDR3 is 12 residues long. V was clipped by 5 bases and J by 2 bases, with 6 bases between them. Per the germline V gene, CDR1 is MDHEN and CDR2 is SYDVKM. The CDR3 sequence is CASSLSQETQYF. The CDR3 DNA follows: TGTGCCAGCAGTCTATCGCAAGAGACCCAGTACTTC.

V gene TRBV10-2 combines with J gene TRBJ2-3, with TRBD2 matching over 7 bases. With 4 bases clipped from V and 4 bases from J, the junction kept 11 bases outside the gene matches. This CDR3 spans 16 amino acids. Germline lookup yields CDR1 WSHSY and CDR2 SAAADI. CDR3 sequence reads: CASSGGPGGSADTQYF. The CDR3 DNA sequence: TGCGCCAGCAGTGGTGGTCCGGGCGGGAGCGCAGATACGCAGTATTTT.

The DNA for the CDR3 is TGTGCCAGTAGAAACAGGGATTACAATCAGCCCCAGCATTTT. Its protein product is CASRNRDYNQPQHF. The chain recombines TRBV19 with TRBJ1-5, with D perhaps TRBD1 (6 bases). The CDR3 runs 14 residues. The V gene's germline CDR1 is LNHDA and CDR2 SQIVND (reference sequence). With 6 bases removed from V and 3 bases from J, the gap between germline ends came to 12 bases.

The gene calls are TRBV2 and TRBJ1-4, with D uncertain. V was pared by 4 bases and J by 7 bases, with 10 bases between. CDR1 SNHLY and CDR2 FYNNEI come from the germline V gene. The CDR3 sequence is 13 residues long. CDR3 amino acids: CASSARVAEKLFF. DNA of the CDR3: TGTGCCAGCAGTGCACGGGTAGCTGAAAAACTGTTTTTT.

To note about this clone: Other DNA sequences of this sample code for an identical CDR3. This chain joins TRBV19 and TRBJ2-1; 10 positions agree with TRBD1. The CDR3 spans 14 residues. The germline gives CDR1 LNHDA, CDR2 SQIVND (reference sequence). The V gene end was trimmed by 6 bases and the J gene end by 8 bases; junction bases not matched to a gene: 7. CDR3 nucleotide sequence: TGTGCCAGTAGAGGACAGGGGGGGCGATATGAGCAGTTCTTC. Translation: CASRGQGGRYEQFF.

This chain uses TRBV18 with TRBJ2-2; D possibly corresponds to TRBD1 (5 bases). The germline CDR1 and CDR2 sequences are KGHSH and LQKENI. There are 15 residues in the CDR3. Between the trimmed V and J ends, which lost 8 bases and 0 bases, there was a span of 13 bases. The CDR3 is CASHADTSNTGELFF. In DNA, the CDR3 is TGTGCCAGCCACGCGGACACGTCGAACACCGGGGAGCTGTTTTTT. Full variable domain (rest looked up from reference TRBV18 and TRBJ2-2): NAGVMQNPRHLVRRRGQEARLRCSPMKGHSHVYWYRQLPEEGLKFMVYLQKENIIDESGMPKERFSAEFPKEGPSILRIQQVVRGDSAAYFCASHADTSNTGELFFGEGSRLTVL.

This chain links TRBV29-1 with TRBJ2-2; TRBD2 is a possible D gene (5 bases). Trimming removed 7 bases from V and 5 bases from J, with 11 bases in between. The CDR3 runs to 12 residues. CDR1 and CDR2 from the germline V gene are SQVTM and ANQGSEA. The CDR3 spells CSGAEQTGELFF. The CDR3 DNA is TGCAGCGGAGCGGAGCAAACCGGGGAGCTGTTTTTT.